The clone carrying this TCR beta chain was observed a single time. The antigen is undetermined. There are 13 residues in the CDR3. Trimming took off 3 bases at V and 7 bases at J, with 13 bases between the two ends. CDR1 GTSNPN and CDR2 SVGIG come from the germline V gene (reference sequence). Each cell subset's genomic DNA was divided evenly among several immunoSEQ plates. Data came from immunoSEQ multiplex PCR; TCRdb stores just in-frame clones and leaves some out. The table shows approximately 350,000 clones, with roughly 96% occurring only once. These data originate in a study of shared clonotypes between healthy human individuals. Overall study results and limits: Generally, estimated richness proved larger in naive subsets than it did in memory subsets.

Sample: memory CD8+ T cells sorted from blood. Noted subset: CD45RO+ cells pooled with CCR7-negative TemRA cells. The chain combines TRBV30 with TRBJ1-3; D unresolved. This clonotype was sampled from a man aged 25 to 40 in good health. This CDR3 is CAWSHNGVNTIYF. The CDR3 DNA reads TGTGCCTGGAGCCACAACGGGGTCAACACCATATATTTT.